The clone carrying this TCR beta chain came up many times. The entire patient cohort was treatment-naive prior to thyroid surgery. The germline V gene encodes CDR1 MRHNA and CDR2 SNTAGT. The length of the CDR3 is 14 residues. Unmatched junction bases numbered 5, after V lost 5 bases and J lost 5 bases. This specimen belongs to a study of metastatic and nonmetastatic thyroid tumors. About the research overall: Where malignant and benign thyroid patients were concerned, repertoires were compared across blood and tumor or nodule tissue.

How the authors handled the data: Between-group CDR3 differences, defined by clinicopathological status, yielded a distant-metastasis classifier for papillary thyroid cancer. TCRdb re-called clones from the PCR reads using MiXCR. TCRdb, not the original authors, processed these V and J calls. The sample has 20,000 to 25,000 clones; 36% are singletons. The sequencing input was blood. The rearrangement joins TRBV6-4 to TRBJ2-3, with 9 bases fitting TRBD2. This TCR was sampled from a male donor with papillary thyroid cancer or a benign thyroid nodule (not recorded which). Some clones in this sample may be carry-over from other donors' samples. The CDR3 here is CASSTAGGRDTQYF. The CDR3 nucleotides are TGTGCCAGCAGTACAGCGGGAGGTCGAGATACGCAGTATTTT.